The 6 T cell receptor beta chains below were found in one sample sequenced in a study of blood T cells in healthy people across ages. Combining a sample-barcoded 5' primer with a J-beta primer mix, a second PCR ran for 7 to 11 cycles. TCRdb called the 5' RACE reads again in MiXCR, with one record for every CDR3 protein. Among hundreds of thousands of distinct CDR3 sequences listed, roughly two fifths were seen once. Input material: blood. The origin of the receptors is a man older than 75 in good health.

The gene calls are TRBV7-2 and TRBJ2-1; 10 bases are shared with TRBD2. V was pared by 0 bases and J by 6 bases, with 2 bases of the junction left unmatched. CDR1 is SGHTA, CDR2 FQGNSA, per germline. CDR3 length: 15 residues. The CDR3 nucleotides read TGTGCCAGCAGCTTAGCTAGCGGGGGGTTCAATGAGCAGTTCTTC. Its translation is CASSLASGGFNEQFF.

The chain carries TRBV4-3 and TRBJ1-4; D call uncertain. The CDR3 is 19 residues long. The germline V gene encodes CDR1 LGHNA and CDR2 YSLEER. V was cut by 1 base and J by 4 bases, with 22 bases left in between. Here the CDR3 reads CASSQGSEARRNFNEKLFF. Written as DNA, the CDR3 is TGCGCCAGCAGCCAAGGGTCTGAAGCGCGGCGCAATTTTAATGAAAAACTGTTTTTT.

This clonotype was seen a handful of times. CDR3 DNA sequence: TGTGCCAGCAGCTTAGAGGCAGGGAGGGACGAGCAGTACTTC. This codes for CASSLEAGRDEQYF. The V and J genes are TRBV7-2 and TRBJ2-5; TRBD2 matches at 7 bases. The DNA end favors TRBJ2-7, so the J call may be wrong. The germline gives CDR1 SGHTA, CDR2 FQGNSA. CDR3 length equals 14 residues.

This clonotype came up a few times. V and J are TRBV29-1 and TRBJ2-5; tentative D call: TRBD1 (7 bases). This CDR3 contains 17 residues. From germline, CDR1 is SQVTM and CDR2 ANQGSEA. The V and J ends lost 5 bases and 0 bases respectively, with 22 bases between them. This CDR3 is CSVQGGRGYPYQETQYF. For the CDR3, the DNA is TGCAGCGTTCAGGGGGGAAGGGGTTATCCTTACCAAGAGACCCAGTACTTC.

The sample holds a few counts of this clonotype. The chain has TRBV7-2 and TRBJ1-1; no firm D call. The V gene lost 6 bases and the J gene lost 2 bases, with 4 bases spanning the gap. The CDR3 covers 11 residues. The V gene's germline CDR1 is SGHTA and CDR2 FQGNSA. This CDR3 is CASRTNTEAFF. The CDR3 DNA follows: TGTGCCAGCAGGACCAACACTGAAGCTTTCTTT.

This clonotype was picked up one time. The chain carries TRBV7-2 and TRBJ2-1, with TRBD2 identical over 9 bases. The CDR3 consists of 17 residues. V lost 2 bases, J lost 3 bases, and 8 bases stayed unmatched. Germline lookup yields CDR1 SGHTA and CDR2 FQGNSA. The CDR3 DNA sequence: TGTGCCAGCAGCTTATCGGTGGCGGGAGGGGGCTACAATGAGCAGTTCTTC. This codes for CASSLSVAGGGYNEQFF.